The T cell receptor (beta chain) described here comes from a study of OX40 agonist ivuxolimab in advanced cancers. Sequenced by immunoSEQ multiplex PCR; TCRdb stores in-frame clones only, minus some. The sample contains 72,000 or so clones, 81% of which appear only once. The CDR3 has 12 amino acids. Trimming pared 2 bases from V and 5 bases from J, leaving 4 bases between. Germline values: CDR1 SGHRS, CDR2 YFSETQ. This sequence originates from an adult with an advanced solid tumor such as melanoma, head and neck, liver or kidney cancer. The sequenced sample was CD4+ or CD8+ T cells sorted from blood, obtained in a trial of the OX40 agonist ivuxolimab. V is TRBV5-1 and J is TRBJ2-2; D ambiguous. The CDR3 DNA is TGCGCCAGCAGCTTTCAAACCGGGGAGCTGTTTTTT. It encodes CASSFQTGELFF. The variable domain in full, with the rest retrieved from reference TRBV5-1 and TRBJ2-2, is KAGVTQTPRYLIKTRGQQVTLSCSPISGHRSVSWYQQTPGQGLQFLFEYFSETQRNKGNFPGRFSGRQFSNSRSEMNVSTLELGDSALYLCASSFQTGELFFGEGSRLTVL.